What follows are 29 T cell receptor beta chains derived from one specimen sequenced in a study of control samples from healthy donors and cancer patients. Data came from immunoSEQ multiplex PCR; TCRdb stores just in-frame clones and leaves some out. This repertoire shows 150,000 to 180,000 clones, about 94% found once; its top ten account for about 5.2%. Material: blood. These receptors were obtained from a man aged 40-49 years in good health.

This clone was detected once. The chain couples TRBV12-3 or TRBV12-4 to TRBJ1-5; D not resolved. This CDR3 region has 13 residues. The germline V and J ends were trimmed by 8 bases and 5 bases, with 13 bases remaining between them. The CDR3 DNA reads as TGTGCCAGCGGGAACATAGCAGATCAGCCCCAGCATTTT. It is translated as CASGNIADQPQHF.

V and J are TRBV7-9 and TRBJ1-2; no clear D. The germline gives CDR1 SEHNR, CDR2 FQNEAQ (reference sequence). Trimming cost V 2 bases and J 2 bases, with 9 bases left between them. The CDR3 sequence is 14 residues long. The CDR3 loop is CASSLSFGNYGYTF. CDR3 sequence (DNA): TGTGCCAGCAGCTTATCTTTTGGGAACTATGGCTACACCTTC.

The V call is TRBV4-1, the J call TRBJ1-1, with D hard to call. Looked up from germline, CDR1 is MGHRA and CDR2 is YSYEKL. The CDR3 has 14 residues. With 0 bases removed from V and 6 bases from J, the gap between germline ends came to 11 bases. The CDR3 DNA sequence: TGCGCCAGCAGCCAAGATCGGGCCCCCGCTGAAGCTTTCTTT. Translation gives CASSQDRAPAEAFF.

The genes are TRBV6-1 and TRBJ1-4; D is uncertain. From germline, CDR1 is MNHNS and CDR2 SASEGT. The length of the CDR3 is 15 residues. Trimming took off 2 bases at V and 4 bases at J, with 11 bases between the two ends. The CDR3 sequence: CASSEWRQFNEKLFF. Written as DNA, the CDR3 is TGTGCCAGCAGTGAATGGCGGCAGTTTAATGAAAAACTGTTTTTT.

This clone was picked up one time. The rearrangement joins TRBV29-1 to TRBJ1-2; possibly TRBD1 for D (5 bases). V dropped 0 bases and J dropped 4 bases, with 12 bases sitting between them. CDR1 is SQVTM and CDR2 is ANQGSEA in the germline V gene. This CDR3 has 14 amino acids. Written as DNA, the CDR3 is TGCAGCGTTGAAGAGGGGCTCCCAACCTATGGCTACACCTTC. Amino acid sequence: CSVEEGLPTYGYTF.

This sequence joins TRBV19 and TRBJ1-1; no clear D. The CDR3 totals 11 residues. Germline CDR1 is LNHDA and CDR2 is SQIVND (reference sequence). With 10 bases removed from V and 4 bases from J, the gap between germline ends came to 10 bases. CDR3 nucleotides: TGTGCCATTTATATGGGCACTGAAGCTTTCTTT. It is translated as CAIYMGTEAFF.

The CDR3 spells CASTYEGNEKLFF. CDR3 bases: TGTGCCAGTACCTACGAGGGAAATGAAAAACTGTTTTTT. This chain uses TRBV19 with TRBJ1-4; no firm D call. Trimming shortened V by 7 bases and J by 5 bases, and 11 bases separated the two germline ends. CDR1 LNHDA and CDR2 SQIVND come from the germline V gene (reference sequence). This CDR3 is 13 amino acids long.

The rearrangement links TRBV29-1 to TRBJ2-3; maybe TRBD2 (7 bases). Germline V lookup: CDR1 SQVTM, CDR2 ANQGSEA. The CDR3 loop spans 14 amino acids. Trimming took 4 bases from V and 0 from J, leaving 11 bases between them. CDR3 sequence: CSVVRGASTDTQYF. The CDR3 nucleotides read TGCAGCGTTGTTCGGGGGGCTAGCACAGATACGCAGTATTTT.

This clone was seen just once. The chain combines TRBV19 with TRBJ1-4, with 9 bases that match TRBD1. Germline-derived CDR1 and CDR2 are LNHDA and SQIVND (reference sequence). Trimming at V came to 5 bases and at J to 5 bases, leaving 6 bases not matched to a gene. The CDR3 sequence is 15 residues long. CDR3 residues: CASSLYGTGNEKLFF. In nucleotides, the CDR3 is TGTGCCAGTAGTTTATACGGGACAGGGAATGAAAAACTGTTTTTT.

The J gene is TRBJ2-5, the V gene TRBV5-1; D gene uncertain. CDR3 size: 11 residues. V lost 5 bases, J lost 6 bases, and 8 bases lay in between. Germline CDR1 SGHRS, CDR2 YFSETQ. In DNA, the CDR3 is TGCGCCAGCAGGGAACAGCAGACCCAGTACTTC. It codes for CASREQQTQYF.

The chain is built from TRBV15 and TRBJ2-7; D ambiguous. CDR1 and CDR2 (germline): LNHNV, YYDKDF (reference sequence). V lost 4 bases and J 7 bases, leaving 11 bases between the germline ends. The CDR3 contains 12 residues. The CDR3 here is CATSTFRGEQYF. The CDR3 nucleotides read TGTGCCACCAGCACATTCCGAGGAGAGCAGTACTTC. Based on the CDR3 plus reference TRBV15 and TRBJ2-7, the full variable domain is DAMVIQNPRYQVTQFGKPVTLSCSQTLNHNVMYWYQQKSSQAPKLLFHYYDKDFNNEADTPDNFQSRRPNTSFCFLDIRSPGLGDTAMYLCATSTFRGEQYFGPGTRLTVT.

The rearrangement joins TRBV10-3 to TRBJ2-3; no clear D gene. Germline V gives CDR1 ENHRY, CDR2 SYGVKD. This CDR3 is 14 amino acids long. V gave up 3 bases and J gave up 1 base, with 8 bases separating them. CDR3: CAISDSPGTDTQYF. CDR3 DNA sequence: TGTGCCATCAGTGACTCTCCTGGCACAGATACGCAGTATTTT.

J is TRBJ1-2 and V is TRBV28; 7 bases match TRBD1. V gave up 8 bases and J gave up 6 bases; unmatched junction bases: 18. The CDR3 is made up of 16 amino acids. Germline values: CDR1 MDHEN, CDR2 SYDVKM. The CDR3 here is CASLTPQGNRGDGYTF. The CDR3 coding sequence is TGTGCCAGCCTTACTCCGCAGGGGAACAGGGGTGATGGCTACACCTTC.

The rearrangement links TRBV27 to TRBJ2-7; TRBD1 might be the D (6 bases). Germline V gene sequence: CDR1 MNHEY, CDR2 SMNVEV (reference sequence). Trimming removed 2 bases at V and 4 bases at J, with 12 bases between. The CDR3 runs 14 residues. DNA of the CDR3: TGTGCCAGCAGTTTACCAGGGGAGAATTACGAGCAGTACTTC. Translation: CASSLPGENYEQYF.

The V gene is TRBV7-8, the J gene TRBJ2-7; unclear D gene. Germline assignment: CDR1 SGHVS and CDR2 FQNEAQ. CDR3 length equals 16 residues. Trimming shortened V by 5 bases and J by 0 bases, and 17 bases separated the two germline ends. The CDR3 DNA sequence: TGTGCCAGCAGCCCACCTAAGCAGCGATTCTCCTACGAGCAGTACTTC. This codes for CASSPPKQRFSYEQYF.

The CDR3 is CASTLTVVDSPLHF. In DNA, the CDR3 is TGTGCCAGCACCCTGACAGTGGTCGATTCACCCCTCCACTTT. The V gene is TRBV28, the J gene TRBJ1-6, with D tentatively TRBD1 (5 bases). The ends were cut back, 7 bases at V and 8 bases at J, with 15 bases in the middle. CDR3 length equals 14 residues. In germline, CDR1 is MDHEN, CDR2 SYDVKM.

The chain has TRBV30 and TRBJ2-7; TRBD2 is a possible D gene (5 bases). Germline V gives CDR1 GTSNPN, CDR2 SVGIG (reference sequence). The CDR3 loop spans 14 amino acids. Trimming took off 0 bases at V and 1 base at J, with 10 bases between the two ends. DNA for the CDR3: TGTGCCTGGAGTGTACGAAAGCGGTCCTACGAGCAGTACTTC. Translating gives CAWSVRKRSYEQYF.

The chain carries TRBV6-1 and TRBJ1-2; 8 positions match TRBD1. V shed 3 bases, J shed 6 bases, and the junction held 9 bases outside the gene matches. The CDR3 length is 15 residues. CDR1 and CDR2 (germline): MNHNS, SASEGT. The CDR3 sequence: CASSEQGARLHGYTF. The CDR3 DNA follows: TGTGCCAGCAGTGAGCAGGGGGCGCGGCTCCATGGCTACACCTTC.

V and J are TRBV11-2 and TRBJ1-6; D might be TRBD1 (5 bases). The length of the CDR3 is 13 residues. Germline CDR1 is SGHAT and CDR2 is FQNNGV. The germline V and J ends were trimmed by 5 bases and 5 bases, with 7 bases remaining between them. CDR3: CASSRQNNSPLHF. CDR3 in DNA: TGTGCCAGCAGCCGACAGAATAATTCACCCCTCCACTTT. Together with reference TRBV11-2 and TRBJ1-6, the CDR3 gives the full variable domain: EAGVAQSPRYKIIEKRQSVAFWCNPISGHATLYWYQQILGQGPKLLIQFQNNGVVDDSQLPKDRFSAERLKGVDSTLKIQPAKLEDSAVYLCASSRQNNSPLHFGNGTRLTVT.

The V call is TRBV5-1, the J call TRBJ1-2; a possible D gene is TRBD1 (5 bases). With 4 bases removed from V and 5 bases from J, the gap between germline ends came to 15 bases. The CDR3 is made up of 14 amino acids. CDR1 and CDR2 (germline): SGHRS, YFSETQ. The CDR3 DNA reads TGCGCCAGCAGCGGGGACCCGAGCTTGTATGGCTACACCTTC. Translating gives CASSGDPSLYGYTF.

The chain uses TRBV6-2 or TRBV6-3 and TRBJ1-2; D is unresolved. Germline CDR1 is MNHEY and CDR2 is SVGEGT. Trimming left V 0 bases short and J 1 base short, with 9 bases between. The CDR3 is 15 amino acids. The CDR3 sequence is CASSYSGRFNYGYTF. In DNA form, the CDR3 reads TGTGCCAGCAGTTACTCAGGGCGGTTTAACTATGGCTACACCTTC.

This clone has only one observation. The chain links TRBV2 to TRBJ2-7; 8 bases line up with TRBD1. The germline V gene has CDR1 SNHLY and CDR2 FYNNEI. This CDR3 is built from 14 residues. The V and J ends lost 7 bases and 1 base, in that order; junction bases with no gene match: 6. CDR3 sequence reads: CASTGTGSSYEQYF. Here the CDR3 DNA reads TGTGCCAGCACTGGGACAGGATCTTCCTACGAGCAGTACTTC.

The DNA of the CDR3 is TGTGCCAGCTCACCACAAGCCTCCGGGCTTGGGGGTGAAAAACTGTTTTTT. This translates into CASSPQASGLGGEKLFF. This chain joins TRBV18 and TRBJ1-4, with D possibly matching TRBD1 (5 bases). The CDR3 length is 17 residues. V lost 1 base and J 7 bases, leaving 19 bases between the germline ends. Germline values: CDR1 KGHSH, CDR2 LQKENI.

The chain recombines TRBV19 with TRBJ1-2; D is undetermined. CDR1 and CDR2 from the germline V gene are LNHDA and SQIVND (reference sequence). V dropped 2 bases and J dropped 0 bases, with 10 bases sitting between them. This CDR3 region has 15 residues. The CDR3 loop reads CASSIPAEANYGYTF. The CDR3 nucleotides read TGTGCCAGTAGTATACCCGCAGAAGCTAACTATGGCTACACCTTC.

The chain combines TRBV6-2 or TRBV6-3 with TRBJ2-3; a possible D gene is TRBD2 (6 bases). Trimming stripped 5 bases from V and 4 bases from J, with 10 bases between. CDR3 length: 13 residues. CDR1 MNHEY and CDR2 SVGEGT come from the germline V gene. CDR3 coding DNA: TGTGCCAGCAGTGGGGCGGGGCCAGATACGCAGTATTTT. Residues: CASSGAGPDTQYF.

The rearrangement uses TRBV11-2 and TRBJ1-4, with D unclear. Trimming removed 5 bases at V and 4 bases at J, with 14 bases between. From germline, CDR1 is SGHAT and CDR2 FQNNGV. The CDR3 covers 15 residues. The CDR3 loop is CASSPDPNGNEKLFF. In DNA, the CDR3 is TGTGCCAGCAGCCCCGACCCTAACGGTAATGAAAAACTGTTTTTT.

The CDR3 sequence: CASSLGQGEKKTQYF. The CDR3 nucleotides are TGTGCCAGCAGTTTAGGGCAGGGGGAAAAGAAGACCCAGTACTTC. V usage is TRBV27 and J usage is TRBJ2-5, with 7 bases aligning to TRBD1. CDR1 and CDR2 from the germline V gene are MNHEY and SMNVEV (reference sequence). The CDR3 consists of 15 residues. V was clipped by 2 bases and J by 6 bases; unmatched bases: 9.

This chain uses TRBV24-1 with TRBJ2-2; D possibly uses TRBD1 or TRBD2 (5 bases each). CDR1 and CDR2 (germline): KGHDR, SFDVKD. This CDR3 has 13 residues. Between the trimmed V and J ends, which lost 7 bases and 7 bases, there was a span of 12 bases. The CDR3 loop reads CATRAGTVGELFF. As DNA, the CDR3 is TGTGCCACCAGGGCCGGGACGGTCGGGGAGCTGTTTTTT.

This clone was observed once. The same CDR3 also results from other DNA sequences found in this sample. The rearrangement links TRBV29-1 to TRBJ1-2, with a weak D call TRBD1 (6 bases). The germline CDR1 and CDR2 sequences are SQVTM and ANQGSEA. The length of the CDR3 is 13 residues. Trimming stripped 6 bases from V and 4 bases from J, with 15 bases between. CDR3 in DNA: TGCAGCGTGCTACAGGGTGAAGGCTATGGCTACACCTTC. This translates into CSVLQGEGYGYTF.